This T cell receptor beta chain was obtained from a study of response to subunit inactivated influenza vaccine. General observations from the study: With each seasonal influenza vaccination, the authors suggested, few new T cells are recruited.

The CDR3 has 14 amino acids. V lost 3 bases and J lost 2, with 8 bases in between. Per the germline V gene, CDR1 is MNHEY and CDR2 is SMNVEV (reference sequence). Concerning this clonotype: Antigen: not known.

TCRdb re-called the RT-PCR reads with MiXCR, one entry per CDR3 protein. The sample yields hundreds of thousands of distinct CDR3 sequences, approximately 10% seen once. The TCR originated in a man aged 50 to 60 who received an inactivated influenza vaccine. The chain is built from TRBV27 and TRBJ1-5, with D unresolved. The sequencing used PBMCs from blood, collected on the day of vaccination. This chain's CDR3 is CASSFGIGNQPQHF. The CDR3 coding sequence is TGTGCCAGCAGTTTTGGAATTGGCAATCAGCCCCAGCATTTT.